The 6 T cell receptor beta chains below were found in one sample sequenced in a study of CD8 T cells in Susac syndrome. After extraction with the RNeasy kit, roughly 0.5 to 1 ug of the RNA was reverse transcribed using random hexamers. In TCRdb, the immunoSEQ multiplex PCR reads were re-called with MiXCR into one record per CDR3 protein. This table has about 120,000 distinct CDR3 sequences, about 94% appearing once. Sequenced sample: CD4+ T cells from PBMCs. Source of these receptors: a human donor with multiple sclerosis.

This chain joins TRBV7-2 and TRBJ1-5, with 8 bases matching TRBD1. V was pared by 5 bases and J by 7 bases, with 10 bases of the junction left unmatched. The CDR3 loop spans 15 amino acids. Germline V gene sequence: CDR1 SGHTA, CDR2 FQGNSA. CDR3 residues: CASSLDRGWGQPQHF. DNA of the CDR3: TGTGCCAGCAGCCTTGACAGGGGCTGGGGCCAGCCCCAGCATTTT.

V gene TRBV5-6 combines with J gene TRBJ1-6, with 7 bases aligning to TRBD1. Looked up from germline, CDR1 is SGHDT and CDR2 is YYEEEE. The ends lost 0 bases at V and 13 bases at J; junction bases unmatched: 7. This CDR3 contains 14 residues. CDR3 region: CASSLDGQAAPLHF. For the CDR3, the DNA is TGTGCCAGCAGCTTGGACGGACAGGCGGCTCCCCTCCACTTT.

The CDR3 bases are TGCGCCAGCAGCCCTGGGACAGGGGCTGTCGGGCAGTTCTTC. This encodes CASSPGTGAVGQFF. The chain carries TRBV5-1 and TRBJ2-1; 10 bases are a match to TRBD1. This CDR3 is 14 amino acids long. CDR1 and CDR2 from the germline V gene are SGHRS and YFSETQ. The V and J ends lost 4 bases and 12 bases, in that order; junction bases with no gene match: 10. The full variable domain, rest sourced from reference TRBV5-1 and TRBJ2-1, is KAGVTQTPRYLIKTRGQQVTLSCSPISGHRSVSWYQQTPGQGLQFLFEYFSETQRNKGNFPGRFSGRQFSNSRSEMNVSTLELGDSALYLCASSPGTGAVGQFFGPGTRLTVL.

This clonotype was counted once. The V gene is TRBV6-1, the J gene TRBJ1-1, with D unclear. This CDR3 is built from 14 residues. V gave up 3 bases and J gave up 7 bases, with 15 bases separating them. Germline-derived CDR1 and CDR2 are MNHNS and SASEGT. CDR3 loop: CASSEQTFSSEAFF. The CDR3 region has the DNA TGTGCCAGCAGTGAGCAGACCTTCTCTAGTGAAGCTTTCTTT.

This rearrangement joins TRBV11-2 to TRBJ2-5; 8 nucleotides match TRBD1. CDR3 length: 15 residues. V was pared by 2 bases and J by 1 base, with 3 bases of the junction left unmatched. CDR1 is SGHAT, CDR2 FQNNGV, per germline. The DNA for the CDR3 is TGTGCCAGCAGCTTACAGGGGGCGGCCCAAGAGACCCAGTACTTC. Residues: CASSLQGAAQETQYF.

The chain uses TRBV6-1 and TRBJ2-7; D is tentatively TRBD1 or TRBD2 (5 bases each). Germline assignment: CDR1 MNHNS and CDR2 SASEGT. Trimming removed 5 bases from V and 3 bases from J, with 26 bases in between. The CDR3 runs to 18 residues. The CDR3 region has the DNA TGTGCCAGCAGTCTGGGGGAACTCAGGGATCCCCTTTTCTACGAGCAGTACTTC. Amino acid sequence: CASSLGELRDPLFYEQYF.